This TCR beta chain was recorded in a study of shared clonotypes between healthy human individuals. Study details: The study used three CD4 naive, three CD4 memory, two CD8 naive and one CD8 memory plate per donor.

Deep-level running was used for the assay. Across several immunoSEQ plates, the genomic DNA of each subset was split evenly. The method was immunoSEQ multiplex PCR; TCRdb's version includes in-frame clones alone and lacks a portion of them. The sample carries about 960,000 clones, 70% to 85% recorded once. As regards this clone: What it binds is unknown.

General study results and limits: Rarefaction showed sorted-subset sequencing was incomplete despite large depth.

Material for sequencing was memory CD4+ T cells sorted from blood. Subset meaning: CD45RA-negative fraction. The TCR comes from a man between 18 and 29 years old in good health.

In nucleotides, the CDR3 is TGTGCCAGCAGCACCGGGACAGGGGGCACAGATGAGCAGTTCTTC. It translates to CASSTGTGGTDEQFF. The J gene is TRBJ2-1, the V gene TRBV7-2; 12 positions agree with TRBD1. The germline gives CDR1 SGHTA, CDR2 FQGNSA. Trimming removed 5 bases from V and 8 bases from J; junction bases left unmatched: 7. CDR3 length: 15 residues.